The 12 T cell receptor beta chains below come from one sample, sequenced in a study of chemoradiotherapy in HPV16-positive cancers. Only in-frame clones appear in the TCRdb table, and some are missing; sequencing was by immunoSEQ multiplex PCR. The sample has 55,000 to 85,000 clones, 85% to 90% seen once; the top ten hold 4% to 5%. The material was blood, obtained from a patient who underwent chemoradiotherapy. These receptors were collected from a human donor with HPV-associated anogenital cancer.

CDR3 in DNA: TGTGCCAGCAGTCTCGACCCGTACCTGGGAAACACCATATATTTT. Translating gives CASSLDPYLGNTIYF. The chain joins TRBV2 to TRBJ1-3, with unresolved D. V lost 5 bases, J lost 4 bases, and 15 bases lay in between. From germline, CDR1 is SNHLY and CDR2 FYNNEI. The CDR3 is 15 amino acids. Full variable domain (remainder filled in from reference TRBV2 and TRBJ1-3): EPEVTQTPSHQVTQMGQEVILRCVPISNHLYFYWYRQILGQKVEFLVSFYNNEISEKSEIFDDQFSVERPDGSNFTLKIRSTKLEDSAMYFCASSLDPYLGNTIYFGEGSWLTVV.

As to this clone: Given a much more abundant clone one base away, this may be a read error. The V call is TRBV19, the J call TRBJ1-5; 8 bases match TRBD1. Germline trimming cut 4 bases from V and 1 base from J; bases unmatched to any gene: 0. Germline V CDR1 and CDR2: LNHDA, SQIVND (reference sequence). This CDR3 contains 14 residues. CDR3 nucleotides: TGTGCCAGTAGTACAGGGGGCAGCAATCAGCCCCAGCATTTT. It translates to CASSTGGSNQPQHF.

V is TRBV7-9 and J is TRBJ1-2, with D hard to call. Trimming cost V 3 bases and J 4 bases, with 9 bases left between them. CDR1 is SEHNR, CDR2 FQNEAQ, per germline (reference sequence). The CDR3 is made up of 13 amino acids. The CDR3 DNA reads as TGTGCCAGCAGCTTGTCTGGCCTCTATGGCTACACCTTC. Amino acid sequence: CASSLSGLYGYTF.

The genes are TRBV7-2 and TRBJ2-3; 7 nucleotides line up with TRBD2. The ends lost 5 bases at V and 2 bases at J; junction bases unmatched: 13. There are 17 residues in the CDR3. Per germline, CDR1 SGHTA and CDR2 FQGNSA. CDR3 amino acids: CASSRFVRGGITDTQYF. The CDR3 nucleotides read TGTGCCAGCAGCCGTTTCGTTAGGGGAGGGATCACAGATACGCAGTATTTT. Looking up the rest from reference TRBV7-2 and TRBJ2-3 gives the full variable domain: GAGVSQSPSNKVTEKGKDVELRCDPISGHTALYWYRQSLGQGLEFLIYFQGNSAPDKSGLPSDRFSAERTGGSVSTLTIQRTQQEDSAVYLCASSRFVRGGITDTQYFGPGTRLTVL.

The CDR3 loop is CASRKTSGAYEQYF. Written as DNA, the CDR3 is TGTGCCAGCAGGAAGACTAGCGGCGCCTACGAGCAGTACTTC. The gene calls are TRBV6-5 and TRBJ2-7, with 9 bases matching TRBD2. Germline V CDR1 and CDR2: MNHEY, SVGAGI. Trimming at V came to 6 bases and at J to 2 bases, leaving 5 bases not matched to a gene. CDR3 size: 14 residues.

The chain links TRBV10-3 to TRBJ1-5; 7 bases map to TRBD1. From germline, CDR1 is ENHRY and CDR2 SYGVKD. Trimming at V came to 6 bases and at J to 5 bases, leaving 4 bases not matched to a gene. The CDR3 spans 13 residues. The CDR3: CAISGTADQPQHF. In DNA, the CDR3 is TGTGCCATCAGCGGGACAGCAGATCAGCCCCAGCATTTT.

The gene calls are TRBV7-8 and TRBJ1-1; the D gene is possibly TRBD1 (5 bases). The CDR3 length is 15 residues. Germline V CDR1 and CDR2: SGHVS, FQNEAQ. Trimming cost V 2 bases and J 1 base, with 11 bases left between them. The CDR3 sequence: CASSLRRGPNTEAFF. The CDR3 nucleotides are TGTGCCAGCAGCTTAAGGAGGGGACCGAACACTGAAGCTTTCTTT.

The chain links TRBV2 to TRBJ1-1; D is perhaps TRBD1 (5 bases). The CDR3 covers 13 residues. CDR1 and CDR2 from the germline V gene are SNHLY and FYNNEI. The V end lost 3 bases, the J end lost 1 base, and 6 bases lay between the germline ends. The CDR3 DNA reads TGTGCCAGCAGTGAGACAGCGAACACTGAAGCTTTCTTT. This codes for CASSETANTEAFF.

The J gene is TRBJ1-2, the V gene TRBV27, with D tentatively TRBD1 (5 bases). The CDR3 runs 13 residues. V lost 5 bases and J lost 4, with 11 bases in between. Germline values: CDR1 MNHEY, CDR2 SMNVEV (reference sequence). The CDR3 DNA sequence: TGTGCCAGCAGTCTCGACAGCTCCTATGGCTACACCTTC. This encodes CASSLDSSYGYTF.

This chain connects TRBV28 to TRBJ1-1; possibly TRBD1 for D (5 bases). The germline V gene encodes CDR1 MDHEN and CDR2 SYDVKM. CDR3 length equals 15 residues. Trimming pared 5 bases from V and 0 bases from J, leaving 13 bases between. The CDR3 nucleotides are TGTGCCAGCAGTCTCCGCGACAGCTTGAACACTGAAGCTTTCTTT. It encodes CASSLRDSLNTEAFF.

V is TRBV2 and J is TRBJ1-6, with D uncertain. Trimming removed 2 bases from V and 2 bases from J, with 7 bases in between. CDR1 is SNHLY and CDR2 is FYNNEI in the germline V gene. The CDR3 extends over 15 amino acids. CDR3 nucleotide sequence: TGTGCCAGCAGTGAACAGACAACCTATAATTCACCCCTCCACTTT. This gives the protein CASSEQTTYNSPLHF. Supplemented by reference TRBV2 and TRBJ1-6, the full variable domain reads EPEVTQTPSHQVTQMGQEVILRCVPISNHLYFYWYRQILGQKVEFLVSFYNNEISEKSEIFDDQFSVERPDGSNFTLKIRSTKLEDSAMYFCASSEQTTYNSPLHFGNGTRLTVT.

This chain connects TRBV10-1 to TRBJ2-3; D is unclear. Germline V gene data show CDR1 as WNHNN and CDR2 as SYGVQD (reference sequence). Trimming left V 0 bases short and J 2 bases short, with 9 bases between. The CDR3 sequence is 15 residues long. CDR3 in amino acids: CASSESIATTDTQYF. CDR3 sequence (DNA): TGCGCCAGCAGTGAGTCCATAGCTACCACAGATACGCAGTATTTT.